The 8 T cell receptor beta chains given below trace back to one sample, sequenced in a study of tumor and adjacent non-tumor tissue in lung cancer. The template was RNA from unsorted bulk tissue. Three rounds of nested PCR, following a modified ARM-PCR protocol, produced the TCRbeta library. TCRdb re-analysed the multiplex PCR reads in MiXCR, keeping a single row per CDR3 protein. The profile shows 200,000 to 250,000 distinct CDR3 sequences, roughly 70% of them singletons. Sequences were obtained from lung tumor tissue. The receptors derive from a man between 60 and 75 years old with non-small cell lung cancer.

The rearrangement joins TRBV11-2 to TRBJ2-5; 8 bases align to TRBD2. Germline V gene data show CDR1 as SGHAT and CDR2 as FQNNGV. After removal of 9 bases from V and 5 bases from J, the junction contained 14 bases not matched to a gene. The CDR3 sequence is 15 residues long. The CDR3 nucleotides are TGTGCCAGTAACCTAAGACGGGGGGGCGGGGAGACCCAGTACTTC. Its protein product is CASNLRRGGGETQYF. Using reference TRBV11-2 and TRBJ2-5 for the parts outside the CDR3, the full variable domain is EAGVAQSPRYKIIEKRQSVAFWCNPISGHATLYWYQQILGQGPKLLIQFQNNGVVDDSQLPKDRFSAERLKGVDSTLKIQPAKLEDSAVYLCASNLRRGGGETQYFGPGTRLLVL.

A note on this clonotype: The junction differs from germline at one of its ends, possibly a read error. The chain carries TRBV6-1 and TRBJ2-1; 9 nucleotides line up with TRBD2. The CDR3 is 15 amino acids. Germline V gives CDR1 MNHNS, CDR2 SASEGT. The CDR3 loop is CANSELAGSYSEQFF. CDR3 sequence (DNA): TGTGCCAACAGTGAACTAGCGGGCTCCTACAGTGAGCAGTTCTTC.

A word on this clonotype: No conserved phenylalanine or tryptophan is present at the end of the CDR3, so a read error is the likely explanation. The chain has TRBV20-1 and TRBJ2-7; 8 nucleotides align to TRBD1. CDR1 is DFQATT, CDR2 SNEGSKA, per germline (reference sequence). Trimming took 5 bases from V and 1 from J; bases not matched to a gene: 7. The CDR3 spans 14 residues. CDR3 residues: CSARQGSFSYEQYL. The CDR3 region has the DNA TGCAGTGCTCGACAGGGGTCGTTTTCCTACGAGCAGTACCTA.

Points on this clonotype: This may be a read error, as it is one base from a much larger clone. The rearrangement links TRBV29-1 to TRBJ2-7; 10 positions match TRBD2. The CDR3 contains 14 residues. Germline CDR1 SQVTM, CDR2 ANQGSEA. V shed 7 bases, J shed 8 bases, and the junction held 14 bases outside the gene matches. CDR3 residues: CSAPGLAGVDKQYF. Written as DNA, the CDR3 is TGCAGCGCTCCCGGCCTAGCGGGGGTGGATAAGCAGTACTTC.

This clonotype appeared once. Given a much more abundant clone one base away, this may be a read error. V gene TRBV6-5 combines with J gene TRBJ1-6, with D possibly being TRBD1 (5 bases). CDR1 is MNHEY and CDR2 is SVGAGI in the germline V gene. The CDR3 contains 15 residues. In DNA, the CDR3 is TGTGCCTGCAGTAGAGAGGGGTCCTATAATTCACCCCTCCACTTT. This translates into CACSREGSYNSPLHF.

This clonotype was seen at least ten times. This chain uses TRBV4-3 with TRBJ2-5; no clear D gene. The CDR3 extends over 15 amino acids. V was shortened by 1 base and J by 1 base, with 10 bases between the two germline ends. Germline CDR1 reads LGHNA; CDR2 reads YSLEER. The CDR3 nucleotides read TGCGCCAGCAGCCAAGGGCCGGGTCCCCAAGAGACCCAGTACTTC. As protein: CASSQGPGPQETQYF.

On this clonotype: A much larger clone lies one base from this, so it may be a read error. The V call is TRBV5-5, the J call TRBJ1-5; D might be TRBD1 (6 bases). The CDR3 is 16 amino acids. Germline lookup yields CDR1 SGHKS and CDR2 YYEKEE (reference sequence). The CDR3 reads CASSLGLAGANQPHHF. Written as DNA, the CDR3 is TGTGCCAGCAGCTTGGGTCTCGCAGGGGCGAATCAGCCCCATCATTTT.

The CDR3 DNA follows: TGCAGTGCCCCACTCCCGATGGGACTCGGGAACTACAATGAGCAGTTCTTC. Protein: CSAPLPMGLGNYNEQFF. The chain recombines TRBV20-1 with TRBJ2-1; the D gene is possibly TRBD2 (6 bases). The CDR3 loop spans 17 amino acids. Trimming took 6 bases from V and 3 from J, leaving 24 bases between them. Germline loops: CDR1 DFQATT, CDR2 SNEGSKA (reference sequence).